This record concerns one TCR beta chain sequence. Germline CDR1 and CDR2: SGDLS and YYNGEE. Trimming removed 0 bases from V and 6 bases from J; junction bases left unmatched: 9. The CDR3 contains 16 residues. This entry comes from a study of cytomegalovirus exposure and HLA in healthy donors. The PCR contained 60 Vbeta and 13 Jbeta primers. The data were produced by immunoSEQ multiplex PCR, yet TCRdb's version contains in-frame clones alone and is incomplete. The table lists more than 85,000 clones, more than 65% of them singletons. The chain has TRBV9 and TRBJ2-1, with 7 bases matching TRBD2. The sequencing input was PBMCs. This TCR was recovered from a man in his thirties or forties in good health and CMV-seropositive. The CDR3 nucleotides read TGTGCCAGCAGCGTAGCCCCAGCGGGGCCCCTCAATGAGCAGTTCTTC. Its translation: CASSVAPAGPLNEQFF.